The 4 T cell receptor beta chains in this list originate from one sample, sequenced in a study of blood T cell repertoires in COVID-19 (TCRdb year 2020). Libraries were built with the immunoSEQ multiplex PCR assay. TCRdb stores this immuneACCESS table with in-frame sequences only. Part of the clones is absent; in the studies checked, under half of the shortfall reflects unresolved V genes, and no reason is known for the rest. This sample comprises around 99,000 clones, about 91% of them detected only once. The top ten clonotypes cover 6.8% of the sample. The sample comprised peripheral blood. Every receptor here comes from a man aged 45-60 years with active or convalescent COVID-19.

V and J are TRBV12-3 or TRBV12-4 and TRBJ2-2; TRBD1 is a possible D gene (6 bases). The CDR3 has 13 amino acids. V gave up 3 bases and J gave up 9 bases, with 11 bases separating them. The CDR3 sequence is CASSFNRDRELFF. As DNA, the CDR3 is TGTGCCAGCAGTTTTAACAGGGACAGGGAGCTGTTTTTT.

The CDR3 here is CASSLDIGGSYNEQFF. Here the CDR3 DNA reads TGCGCCAGCAGCTTGGATATAGGGGGCTCCTACAATGAGCAGTTCTTC. The chain combines TRBV5-1 with TRBJ2-1; D may be TRBD1 (6 bases). V was trimmed by 0 bases and J by 0 bases, leaving 10 bases between them. The CDR3 extends over 16 amino acids. Germline V gene data show CDR1 as SGHRS and CDR2 as YFSETQ.

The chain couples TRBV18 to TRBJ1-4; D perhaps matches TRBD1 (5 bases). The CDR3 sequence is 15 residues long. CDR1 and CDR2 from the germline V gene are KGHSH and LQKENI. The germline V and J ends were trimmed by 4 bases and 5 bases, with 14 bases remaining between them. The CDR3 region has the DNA TGTGCCAGCTCACTCCCAGACAGATCCAATGAAAAACTGTTTTTT. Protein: CASSLPDRSNEKLFF.

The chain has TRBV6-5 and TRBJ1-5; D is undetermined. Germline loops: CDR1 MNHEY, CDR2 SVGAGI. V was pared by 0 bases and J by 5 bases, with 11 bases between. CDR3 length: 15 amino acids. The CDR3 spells CASSYSGVTDQPQHF. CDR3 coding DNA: TGTGCCAGCAGTTACTCGGGAGTCACTGATCAGCCCCAGCATTTT.